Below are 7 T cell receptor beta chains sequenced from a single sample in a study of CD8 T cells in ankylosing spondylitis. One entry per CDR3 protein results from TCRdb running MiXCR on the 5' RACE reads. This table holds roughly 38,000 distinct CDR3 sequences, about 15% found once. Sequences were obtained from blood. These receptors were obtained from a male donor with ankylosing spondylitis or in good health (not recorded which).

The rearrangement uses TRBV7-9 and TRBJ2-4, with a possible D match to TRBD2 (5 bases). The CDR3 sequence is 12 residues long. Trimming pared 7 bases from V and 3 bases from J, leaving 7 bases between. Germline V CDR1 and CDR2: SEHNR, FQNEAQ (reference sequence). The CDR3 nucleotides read TGTGCCAGCACCGAGGGCAAAAACATTCAGTACTTC. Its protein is CASTEGKNIQYF.

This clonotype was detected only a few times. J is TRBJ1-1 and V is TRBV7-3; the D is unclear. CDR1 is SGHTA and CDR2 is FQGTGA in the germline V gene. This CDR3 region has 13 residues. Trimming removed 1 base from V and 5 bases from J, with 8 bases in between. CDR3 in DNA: TGTGCCAGCAGCTTAAAGGGAAGAACTGAAGCTTTCTTT. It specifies CASSLKGRTEAFF.

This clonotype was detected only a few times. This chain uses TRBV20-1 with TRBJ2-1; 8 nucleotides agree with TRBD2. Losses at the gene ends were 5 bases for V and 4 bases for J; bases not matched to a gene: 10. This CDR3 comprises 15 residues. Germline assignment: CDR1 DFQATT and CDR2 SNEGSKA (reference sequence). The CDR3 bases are TGCAGTGCTGAGGCGGGAGGAGGAGGGTACAATGAGCAGTTCTTC. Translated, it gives CSAEAGGGGYNEQFF.

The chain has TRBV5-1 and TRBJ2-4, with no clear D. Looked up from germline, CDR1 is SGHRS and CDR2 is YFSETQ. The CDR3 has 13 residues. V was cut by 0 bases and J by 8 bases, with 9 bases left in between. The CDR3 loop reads CASSLEVPDIQYF. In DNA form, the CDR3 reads TGCGCCAGCAGCTTGGAGGTACCTGACATTCAGTACTTC.

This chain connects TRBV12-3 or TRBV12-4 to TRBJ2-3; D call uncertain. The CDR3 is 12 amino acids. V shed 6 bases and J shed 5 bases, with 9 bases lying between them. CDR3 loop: CASSLRGDTQYF. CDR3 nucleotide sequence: TGTGCCAGCAGCCTCAGAGGAGATACGCAGTATTTT.

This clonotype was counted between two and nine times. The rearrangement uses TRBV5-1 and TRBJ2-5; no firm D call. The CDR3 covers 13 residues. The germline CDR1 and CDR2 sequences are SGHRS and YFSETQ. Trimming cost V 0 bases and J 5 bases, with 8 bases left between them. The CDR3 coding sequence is TGCGCCAGCAGCTTGGATGTGGGGGAGACCCAGTACTTC. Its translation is CASSLDVGETQYF. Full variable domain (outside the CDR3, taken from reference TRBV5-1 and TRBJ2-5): KAGVTQTPRYLIKTRGQQVTLSCSPISGHRSVSWYQQTPGQGLQFLFEYFSETQRNKGNFPGRFSGRQFSNSRSEMNVSTLELGDSALYLCASSLDVGETQYFGPGTRLLVL.

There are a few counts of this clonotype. CDR3 nucleotides: TGCGCCAGCAGCTTCCCAGGGGAAGATACGCAGTATTTT. Translated: CASSFPGEDTQYF. The chain is built from TRBV5-1 and TRBJ2-3, with a tentative D call TRBD1 (6 bases). Trimming shortened V by 2 bases and J by 5 bases, and 9 bases separated the two germline ends. Germline lookup yields CDR1 SGHRS and CDR2 YFSETQ. The CDR3 covers 13 residues.